Listed below are T cell receptor beta chains from one sample, sequenced in a study of cytomegalovirus exposure and HLA in healthy donors. TCRdb's copy holds only in-frame clones and misses some; the assay was immunoSEQ multiplex PCR. The table lists 130,000 or so clones, 70% to 80% of them singletons. Sequenced material: PBMCs. These receptors all stem from a female donor in good health and CMV-seronegative. The CDR3 runs from the conserved cysteine through the conserved F or W. A D gene is named only where the DNA matches it firmly. The size entry is marked missing in some rows and otherwise reads once, few, many or a size class.

V gene	clone size	D gene	J gene	CDR3 DNA	CDR3 protein
TRBV30	few	.	TRBJ1-6	TGTGCCTGGAGTCATCATGGCAATTCACCCCTCCACTTT	CAWSHHGNSPLHF
TRBV5-6	.	.	TRBJ1-5	TGTGCCAGCAGCCGGGACAATCAGCCCCAGCATTTT	CASSRDNQPQHF
TRBV6-6	.	TRBD2	TRBJ2-3	TGTGCCAGCGGTAGACTAGCGCTCGACACAGATACGCAGTATTTT	CASGRLALDTDTQYF
TRBV13	.	TRBD2	TRBJ2-7	TGTGCCAGCAGCTTAGGCCGGGGGGCCTACGAGCAGTACTTC	CASSLGRGAYEQYF
TRBV5-1	.	TRBD1	TRBJ1-3	TGCGCCAGCAGCTTGGCAGGGGGCGCGGGGTCTGGAAACACCATATATTTT	CASSLAGGAGSGNTIYF
TRBV7-3	once	.	TRBJ2-3	TGTGCCAGCAGCCTCGGGGCCCTAGCGAACACAGATACGCAGTATTTT	CASSLGALANTDTQYF
TRBV5-8	.	.	TRBJ1-2	TGTGCCAGCAGCCTCCGAAGAGCTAACTATGGCTACACCTTC	CASSLRRANYGYTF
TRBV5-1	.	TRBD1	TRBJ2-5	TGCGCCAGCAGCTTACAGGGGAACCAAGAGACCCAGTACTTC	CASSLQGNQETQYF
TRBV19	.	TRBD1	TRBJ1-4	TGTGCCAGTAGTATGGAAGGACAGGGAGAAAAACTGTTTTTT	CASSMEGQGEKLFF
TRBV7-6	.	TRBD1	TRBJ1-2	TGTGCCAGCAGCCCGGACAGGGGCAACTATGGCTACACCTTC	CASSPDRGNYGYTF
TRBV7-8	.	TRBD2	TRBJ2-1	TGTGCCAGCAGCTTATATGAGGGAGGGATTAGAAATGAGCAGTTCTTC	CASSLYEGGIRNEQFF
TRBV2	.	TRBD2	TRBJ2-3	TGTGCCAGCACCCTACTAGCGGGAAAGGATACGCAGTATTTT	CASTLLAGKDTQYF
TRBV5-1	.	TRBD2	TRBJ2-1	TGCGCCAGCAGCGGGAGGGTTGACAATGAGCAGTTCTTC	CASSGRVDNEQFF
TRBV5-1	.	TRBD1	TRBJ1-2	TGCGCCAGCAGCTTGAATCCGGGACAGGGGGCGCAAGGCTACACCTTC	CASSLNPGQGAQGYTF